The 21 T cell receptor beta chains listed next were all sequenced from one sample in a study of graft-versus-host responses after intestinal transplantation. The repertoire was sequenced with immunoSEQ multiplex PCR; TCRdb's copy has only in-frame clones and lacks some. The sample lists around 26,000 clones, 94% occurring once. The sample here was PBMCs, taken 156 days after intestinal transplant. The source of these receptors is a human patient who received an intestinal transplant, so some T cells may come from the graft donor.

This clone showed up just once. The J gene is TRBJ2-7, the V gene TRBV9; D is perhaps TRBD1 (6 bases). Trimming took off 4 bases at V and 3 bases at J, with 17 bases between the two ends. The CDR3 sequence is 15 residues long. CDR1 and CDR2 (germline): SGDLS, YYNGEE. CDR3 coding DNA: TGTGCCAGCAGCCCCGGGACACACTTTGACTACGAGCAGTACTTC. Protein sequence: CASSPGTHFDYEQYF.

This clone was picked up a small number of times. The J gene is TRBJ1-2, the V gene TRBV5-6; possible D gene TRBD1, 6 bases. V was pared by 0 bases and J by 5 bases, with 14 bases between. Germline lookup yields CDR1 SGHDT and CDR2 YYEEEE. The CDR3 sequence is 15 residues long. The CDR3, as DNA: TGTGCCAGCAGCTTGGAAGGGGGGGAAAGATATGGCTACACCTTC. The encoded protein is CASSLEGGERYGYTF.

The V and J genes are TRBV6-5 and TRBJ1-4; D is uncertain. The CDR3 extends over 10 amino acids. Per germline, CDR1 MNHEY and CDR2 SVGAGI. The germline V and J ends were trimmed by 8 bases and 5 bases, with 3 bases remaining between them. DNA of the CDR3: TGTGCCAGCGGAAATGAAAAACTGTTTTTT. Translation: CASGNEKLFF.

The genes are TRBV7-2 and TRBJ1-5; the D gene is possibly TRBD1 (5 bases). The germline gives CDR1 SGHTA, CDR2 FQGNSA. V was shortened by 6 bases and J by 5 bases, with 14 bases between the two germline ends. This CDR3 comprises 14 residues. CDR3 protein: CASSPVGPDQPQHF. The DNA for the CDR3 is TGTGCCAGCAGTCCGGTGGGGCCGGATCAGCCCCAGCATTTT.

In this sample, this clone turned up once. The rearrangement links TRBV4-1 to TRBJ2-2, with D unresolved. Trimming shortened V by 5 bases and J by 1 base, and 8 bases separated the two germline ends. CDR3 length: 14 amino acids. CDR1 is MGHRA, CDR2 YSYEKL, per germline. Written as DNA, the CDR3 is TGCGCCAGCAGCTTCCCGGAGAACACCGGGGAGCTGTTTTTT. Amino acid sequence: CASSFPENTGELFF.

This clone appeared a single time. The CDR3 coding sequence is TGTGCCAGCAGCCTCCCCGGGACCGGGAACACTGAAGCTTTCTTT. This gives the protein CASSLPGTGNTEAFF. V gene TRBV7-9 combines with J gene TRBJ1-1; D perhaps matches TRBD1 (5 bases). With 5 bases removed from V and 1 base from J, the gap between germline ends came to 14 bases. This CDR3 is 15 amino acids long. Looked up from germline, CDR1 is SEHNR and CDR2 is FQNEAQ (reference sequence).

This chain connects TRBV4-3 to TRBJ2-2; tentatively, D is TRBD2 (6 bases). V was clipped by 4 bases and J by 3 bases, with 12 bases between them. The CDR3 is 15 amino acids. CDR1 LGHNA and CDR2 YSLEER come from the germline V gene. Here the CDR3 DNA reads TGCGCCAGCAGCCTACGGGAGTTCGACACCGGGGAGCTGTTTTTT. Encoded protein: CASSLREFDTGELFF.

V usage is TRBV19 and J usage is TRBJ2-7, with D unclear. The CDR3 length is 13 residues. Between the trimmed V and J ends, which lost 5 bases and 2 bases, there was a span of 10 bases. CDR1 and CDR2 (germline): LNHDA, SQIVND (reference sequence). The CDR3, as DNA: TGTGCCAGTAGTTCGACCTATACCTACGAGCAGTACTTC. It codes for CASSSTYTYEQYF.

J is TRBJ2-1 and V is TRBV2; perhaps TRBD2 as D (5 bases). CDR1 and CDR2 (germline): SNHLY, FYNNEI. V was cut by 8 bases and J by 0 bases, with 11 bases left in between. The CDR3 totals 14 residues. CDR3 DNA sequence: TGTGCCAGCCAAGCGGAAAGCTCCTACAATGAGCAGTTCTTC. This codes for CASQAESSYNEQFF.

V and J are TRBV28 and TRBJ1-4; D is ambiguous. Germline V CDR1 and CDR2: MDHEN, SYDVKM. V lost 1 base and J lost 3, with 9 bases in between. The CDR3 has 15 residues. The CDR3 DNA follows: TGTGCCAGCAGTTTATACTGGGGAGCTAATGAAAAACTGTTTTTT. Translation: CASSLYWGANEKLFF.

V gene TRBV5-1 combines with J gene TRBJ1-1, with D maybe TRBD1 (5 bases). The V and J ends lost 5 bases and 2 bases respectively, with 10 bases between them. Germline-derived CDR1 and CDR2 are SGHRS and YFSETQ. The CDR3 runs to 13 residues. CDR3 sequence reads: CASSGDANTEAFF. Here the CDR3 DNA reads TGCGCCAGCAGTGGGGACGCAAACACTGAAGCTTTCTTT.

This clone was observed once. CDR3 bases: TGTGCCAGTAGCTTGGGGACAGGGGCGAACACTGAAGCTTTCTTT. Its protein is CASSLGTGANTEAFF. The chain is built from TRBV19 and TRBJ1-1; 10 nucleotides line up with TRBD1. The CDR3 contains 15 residues. In germline, CDR1 is LNHDA, CDR2 SQIVND (reference sequence). The J segment lost 1 base and the V segment lost 6 bases, leaving 5 bases of the junction unmatched.

The chain carries TRBV28 and TRBJ2-1; D ambiguous. V was shortened by 6 bases and J by 4 bases, with 13 bases between the two germline ends. The germline V gene encodes CDR1 MDHEN and CDR2 SYDVKM. The CDR3 runs 14 residues. CDR3 DNA: TGTGCCAGCAGGAAAAATAGGGAATACAATGAGCAGTTCTTC. Amino acid sequence: CASRKNREYNEQFF.

The chain joins TRBV6-5 to TRBJ1-4; 7 positions match TRBD1. V shed 2 bases, J shed 8 bases, and the junction held 5 bases outside the gene matches. Germline CDR1 reads MNHEY; CDR2 reads SVGAGI. CDR3 length: 14 residues. CDR3 protein: CASSYGRGKEKLFF. The CDR3 DNA reads as TGTGCCAGCAGTTACGGCAGGGGGAAAGAAAAACTGTTTTTT.

The V gene is TRBV5-4, the J gene TRBJ2-7; 7 positions agree with TRBD2. The CDR3 runs to 13 residues. The trim removed 4 bases at V and 5 bases at J, leaving 6 bases unmatched. The germline CDR1 and CDR2 sequences are SGHNT and YYREEE (reference sequence). CDR3 region: CASSGGSTDEQYF. CDR3 DNA: TGTGCCAGCAGCGGCGGGAGTACAGACGAGCAGTACTTC.

The chain employs TRBV5-4 and TRBJ1-4, with D hard to call. Looked up from germline, CDR1 is SGHNT and CDR2 is YYREEE (reference sequence). V was cut by 0 bases and J by 4 bases, with 7 bases left in between. The CDR3 loop spans 14 amino acids. The DNA of the CDR3 is TGTGCCAGCAGCTTGGATAGGGATAATGAAAAACTGTTTTTT. Protein sequence: CASSLDRDNEKLFF.

This chain uses TRBV5-6 with TRBJ2-1; D is possibly TRBD1 or TRBD2 (6 bases each). Trimming took off 5 bases at V and 7 bases at J, with 10 bases between the two ends. Germline assignment: CDR1 SGHDT and CDR2 YYEEEE. This CDR3 has 12 residues. CDR3 region: CASRLGGNEQFF. CDR3 bases: TGTGCCAGCAGGTTAGGGGGGAATGAGCAGTTCTTC.

The chain joins TRBV4-1 to TRBJ2-7; TRBD2 agrees at 11 bases. V trimming: 4 bases; J trimming: 5 bases; junction bases outside the gene matches: 10. This CDR3 has 16 amino acids. Germline CDR1 MGHRA, CDR2 YSYEKL. Here the CDR3 reads CASSPILAGVIHEQYF. CDR3 in DNA: TGCGCCAGCAGCCCGATACTAGCGGGAGTGATCCACGAGCAGTACTTC.

This chain connects TRBV27 to TRBJ1-2; D is undetermined. In germline, CDR1 is MNHEY, CDR2 SMNVEV (reference sequence). The length of the CDR3 is 14 residues. Trimming left V 0 bases short and J 1 base short, with 6 bases between. The CDR3 DNA is TGTGCCAGCAGTTTATCGCCGGGTAACTATGGCTACACCTTC. It translates to CASSLSPGNYGYTF.

This chain links TRBV13 with TRBJ2-5, with 8 bases fitting TRBD2. The CDR3 runs 16 residues. The germline gives CDR1 PRHDT, CDR2 FYEKMQ (reference sequence). After removal of 2 bases from V and 2 bases from J, the junction contained 7 bases not matched to a gene. Here the CDR3 DNA reads TGTGCCAGCAGCTTATTCATACTAGCGGATCAAGAGACCCAGTACTTC. Translating it yields CASSLFILADQETQYF.

CDR3 protein: CASSQDMLAKNIQYF. CDR3 coding DNA: TGCGCCAGCAGCCAAGATATGCTAGCCAAAAACATTCAGTACTTC. The gene calls are TRBV4-1 and TRBJ2-4; D remains ambiguous. Germline loops: CDR1 MGHRA, CDR2 YSYEKL. This CDR3 spans 15 amino acids. Trimming cost V 0 bases and J 0 bases, with 6 bases left between them.